A selection of T cell receptor beta chains follows, all from one sample in a study of blood T cell repertoires in COVID-19. Produced via immunoSEQ multiplex PCR; TCRdb's table is partial and in-frame only. The data show around 150,000 clones, roughly 80% seen once. Sequenced: peripheral blood. These receptors were collected from a woman in her forties or fifties with active or convalescent COVID-19. The CDR3 runs from the conserved cysteine through the conserved F or W. A D gene is named only where the DNA matches it firmly. Clone size appears in some rows only: once, few, many, or a class for an expanded clone.

D gene,clone size,J gene,V gene,CDR3 length,CDR3 DNA,CDR3 protein
-,-,TRBJ1-2,TRBV15,15,TGTGCCACCAGCAGAGATCCTATAACCAACTATGGCTACACCTTC,CATSRDPITNYGYTF
TRBD1,-,TRBJ1-6,TRBV9,16,TGTGCCAGCAGCCCCCAGGGGGCAACCTATAATTCACCCCTCCACTTT,CASSPQGATYNSPLHF
TRBD1,few,TRBJ1-5,TRBV5-8,16,TGTGCCAGCAGCACCGGGACAGGGGGCAGCAATCAGCCCCAGCATTTT,CASSTGTGGSNQPQHF
TRBD2,-,TRBJ2-1,TRBV2,13,TGTGCCAGCACGCAGGGACTAGCTTCTGAGCAGTTCTTC,CASTQGLASEQFF
TRBD2,-,TRBJ2-7,TRBV6-6,15,TGTGCCAGCAGTTACTCGGGGACTAGCGGTTCCCAGCAGTACTTC,CASSYSGTSGSQQYF
TRBD1,few,TRBJ2-7,TRBV6-5,14,TGTGCCAGCAGCAGACAGGGGAGCTCCTACGAGCAGTACTTC,CASSRQGSSYEQYF
-,few,TRBJ2-1,TRBV6-5,10,TGTTCGTCGGGGTCGTATGAGCAGTTCTTC,CSSGSYEQFF
TRBD1,few,TRBJ1-2,TRBV6-1,16,TGTGCCAGCAGTGAGCTTCGGGACAGCACTAACTATGGCTACACCTTC,CASSELRDSTNYGYTF
-,once,TRBJ1-1,TRBV11-2,15,TGTGCCAGCAGCCCTACCAGGGGCATGAACACTGAAGCTTTCTTT,CASSPTRGMNTEAFF
-,many,TRBJ1-5,TRBV19,16,TGTGCCACCTCTGGCAGGGGAATGAGGGGCAATCAGCCCCAGCATTTT,CATSGRGMRGNQPQHF
TRBD2,-,TRBJ2-7,TRBV28,12,TGTGCCAGCAGCTTGGGGGGGTACGAGCAGTACTTC,CASSLGGYEQYF